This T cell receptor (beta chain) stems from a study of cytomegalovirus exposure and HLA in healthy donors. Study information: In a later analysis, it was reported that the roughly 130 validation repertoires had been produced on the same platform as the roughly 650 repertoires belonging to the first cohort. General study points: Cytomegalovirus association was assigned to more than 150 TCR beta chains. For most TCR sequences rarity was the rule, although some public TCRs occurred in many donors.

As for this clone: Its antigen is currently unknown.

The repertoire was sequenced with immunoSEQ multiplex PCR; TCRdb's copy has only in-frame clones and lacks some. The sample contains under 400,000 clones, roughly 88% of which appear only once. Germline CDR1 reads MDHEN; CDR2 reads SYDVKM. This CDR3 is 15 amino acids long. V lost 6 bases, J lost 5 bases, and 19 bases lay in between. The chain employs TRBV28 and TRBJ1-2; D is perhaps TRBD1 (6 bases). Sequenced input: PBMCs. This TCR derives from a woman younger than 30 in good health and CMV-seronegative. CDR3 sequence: CASSERGKVRYGYTF. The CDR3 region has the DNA TGTGCCAGCAGCGAAAGGGGGAAAGTCCGGTATGGCTACACCTTC.